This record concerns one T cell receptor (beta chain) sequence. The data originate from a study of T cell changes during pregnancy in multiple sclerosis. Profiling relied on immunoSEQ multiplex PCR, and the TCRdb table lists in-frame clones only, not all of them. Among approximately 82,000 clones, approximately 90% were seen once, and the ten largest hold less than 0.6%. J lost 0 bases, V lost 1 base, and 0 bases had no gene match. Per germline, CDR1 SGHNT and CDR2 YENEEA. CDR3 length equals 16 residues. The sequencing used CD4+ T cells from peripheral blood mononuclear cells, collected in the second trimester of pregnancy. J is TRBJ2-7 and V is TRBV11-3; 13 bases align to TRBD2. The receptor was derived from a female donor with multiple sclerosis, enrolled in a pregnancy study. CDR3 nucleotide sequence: TGTGCCAGCAGCTTAGGGACTAGCGGGAGCTCCTACGAGCAGTACTTC. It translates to CASSLGTSGSSYEQYF.